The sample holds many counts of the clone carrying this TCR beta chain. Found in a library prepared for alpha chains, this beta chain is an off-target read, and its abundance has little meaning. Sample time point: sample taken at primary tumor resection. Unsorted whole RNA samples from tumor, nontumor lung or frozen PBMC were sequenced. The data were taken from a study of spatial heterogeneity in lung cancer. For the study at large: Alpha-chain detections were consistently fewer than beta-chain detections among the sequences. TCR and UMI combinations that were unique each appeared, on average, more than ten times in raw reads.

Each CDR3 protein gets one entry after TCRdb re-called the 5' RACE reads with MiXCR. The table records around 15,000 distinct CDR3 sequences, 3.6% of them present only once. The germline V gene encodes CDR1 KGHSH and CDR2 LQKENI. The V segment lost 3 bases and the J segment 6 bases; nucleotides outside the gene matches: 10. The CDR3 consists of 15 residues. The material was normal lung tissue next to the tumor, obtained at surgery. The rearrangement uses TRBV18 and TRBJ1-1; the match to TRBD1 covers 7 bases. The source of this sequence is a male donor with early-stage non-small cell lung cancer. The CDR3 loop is CASSPLTGREAEAFF. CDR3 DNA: TGTGCCAGCTCACCGTTGACAGGGAGGGAGGCTGAAGCTTTCTTT.